These 18 T cell receptor beta chains originate from one sample sequenced in a study of vaccination effects on CD4 cells after COVID-19. Antigens for these TCRs are unknown. An approximately nine-day culture period preceded the isolation of CD4+ T cells. The infection with SARS-CoV-2 (confirmed by PCR) occurred in this person between March and December 2020. Participants received two doses of either the BNT162b2 or mRNA-1273 vaccine. Profiling relied on immunoSEQ multiplex PCR, and the TCRdb table lists in-frame clones only, not all of them. The sample lists 30,000 to 40,000 clones, 75% occurring once. Sequencing used CD4+ T cells from PBMCs cultured without peptide, obtained after COVID-19 vaccination. These receptors were obtained from a human donor who had a prior SARS-CoV-2 infection.

The chain employs TRBV4-3 and TRBJ1-4; no clear D gene. The CDR3 has 15 amino acids. Germline V gene sequence: CDR1 LGHNA, CDR2 YSLEER. Trimming took 0 bases from V and 4 from J, leaving 9 bases between them. This chain's CDR3 is CASSQDDRLNEKLFF. CDR3 DNA: TGCGCCAGCAGCCAAGATGACCGGCTTAATGAAAAACTGTTTTTT.

The rearrangement links TRBV30 to TRBJ2-1; 8 nucleotides match TRBD1. Germline-derived CDR1 and CDR2 are GTSNPN and SVGIG (reference sequence). After removal of 2 bases from V and 15 bases from J, the junction contained 15 bases not matched to a gene. The CDR3 is 14 residues long. CDR3 in amino acids: CAWSWSGQAAGPFF. CDR3 nucleotide sequence: TGTGCCTGGAGTTGGTCGGGACAGGCCGCCGGCCCGTTCTTC.

This clone has a handful of counts. This chain joins TRBV4-3 and TRBJ2-1; D call uncertain. The V and J ends lost 3 bases and 5 bases respectively, with 14 bases between them. The germline V gene has CDR1 LGHNA and CDR2 YSLEER. This CDR3 has 15 amino acids. Here the CDR3 reads CASSQTRRTNNEQFF. The CDR3 bases are TGCGCCAGCAGCCAGACCCGAAGGACGAACAATGAGCAGTTCTTC.

The chain carries TRBV6-5 and TRBJ1-1; D gene ambiguous. V gave up 6 bases and J gave up 4 bases, with 9 bases separating them. CDR3 length: 12 residues. The germline CDR1 and CDR2 sequences are MNHEY and SVGAGI. The CDR3 region is CASRTLATEAFF. DNA for the CDR3: TGTGCCAGCAGAACACTGGCCACTGAAGCTTTCTTT.

The J gene is TRBJ2-7, the V gene TRBV18; D might be TRBD1 or TRBD2, each matching 5 bases. CDR1 and CDR2 from the germline V gene are KGHSH and LQKENI. This CDR3 is 14 amino acids long. V lost 3 bases and J 2 bases, leaving 11 bases between the germline ends. CDR3 DNA: TGTGCCAGCTCACCTTGGGACGGGACCTACGAGCAGTACTTC. The encoded protein is CASSPWDGTYEQYF. Complete variable domain (other parts from reference TRBV18 and TRBJ2-7): NAGVMQNPRHLVRRRGQEARLRCSPMKGHSHVYWYRQLPEEGLKFMVYLQKENIIDESGMPKERFSAEFPKEGPSILRIQQVVRGDSAAYFCASSPWDGTYEQYFGPGTRLTVT.

In nucleotides, the CDR3 is TGTGCCAGCAGTGAACCCGGCAGATGGGGCCTAGGGAAAAATCAGCGGGAGACCCAGTACTTC. Residues: CASSEPGRWGLGKNQRETQYF. The chain carries TRBV2 and TRBJ2-5; D is possibly TRBD1 or TRBD2 (5 bases each). This CDR3 has 21 residues. Germline CDR1 SNHLY, CDR2 FYNNEI. Trimming stripped 2 bases from V and 5 bases from J, with 33 bases between.

The CDR3 reads CASTRGNTGELFF. DNA of the CDR3: TGTGCCAGCACCAGGGGAAACACCGGGGAGCTGTTTTTT. V usage is TRBV6-5 and J usage is TRBJ2-2, with D perhaps matching TRBD1 (6 bases). The CDR3 loop spans 13 amino acids. The germline V gene encodes CDR1 MNHEY and CDR2 SVGAGI. Trimming took off 7 bases at V and 2 bases at J, with 8 bases between the two ends.

The chain carries TRBV3-1 (or the pseudogene TRBV3-2) and TRBJ1-2; D perhaps matches TRBD1 (6 bases). The CDR3 covers 12 residues. Germline CDR1 is LGHDT and CDR2 is YNNKEL (reference sequence). Trimming stripped 5 bases from V and 7 bases from J, with 11 bases between. The CDR3 loop reads CASSGGQGGYTF. In DNA, the CDR3 is TGTGCCAGCAGCGGGGGCCAGGGTGGCTACACCTTC.

This clone was detected only a few times. CDR3 nucleotides: TGTGCCAGCAGTTTGGTGACAGGCGAAGCTTTCTTT. Its translation: CASSLVTGEAFF. This chain uses TRBV28 with TRBJ1-1; weak D call: TRBD1 (6 bases). Germline CDR1 MDHEN, CDR2 SYDVKM. The CDR3 totals 12 residues. V lost 3 bases and J lost 8, with 10 bases in between.

The genes are TRBV18 and TRBJ2-2, with D possibly being TRBD1 (6 bases). In germline, CDR1 is KGHSH, CDR2 LQKENI. V lost 5 bases and J 1 base, leaving 11 bases between the germline ends. This CDR3 contains 15 residues. CDR3 loop: CASSWDIRNTGELFF. The CDR3 bases are TGTGCCAGCTCATGGGACATACGGAACACCGGGGAGCTGTTTTTT.

The CDR3 sequence is CASSRPFGGRALDTQYF. The CDR3 DNA is TGTGCCAGCAGCCGCCCCTTCGGCGGGAGGGCCTTGGATACGCAGTATTTT. This chain connects TRBV6-2 or TRBV6-3 to TRBJ2-3, with TRBD2 matching over 9 bases. The trim removed 6 bases at V and 6 bases at J, leaving 16 bases unmatched. Germline values: CDR1 MNHEY, CDR2 SVGEGT. The CDR3 is made up of 17 amino acids.

The chain uses TRBV5-6 and TRBJ2-2; perhaps D is TRBD1 or TRBD2 (5 bases each). V lost 0 bases to trimming and J lost 0 bases, with 12 bases between them. Germline V CDR1 and CDR2: SGHDT, YYEEEE. The CDR3 spans 17 residues. CDR3 region: CASSLGSGTTNTGELFF. In DNA, the CDR3 is TGTGCCAGCAGCTTGGGTTCGGGGACGACGAACACCGGGGAGCTGTTTTTT.

The gene calls are TRBV5-1 and TRBJ1-4; possibly TRBD1 for D (6 bases). The germline V gene encodes CDR1 SGHRS and CDR2 YFSETQ. V lost 4 bases and J lost 4, with 14 bases in between. The CDR3 extends over 15 amino acids. CDR3 residues: CASSPGTLNNEKLFF. CDR3 DNA: TGCGCCAGCAGCCCAGGGACACTTAATAATGAAAAACTGTTTTTT.

The V and J genes are TRBV5-1 and TRBJ1-4; D uncertain. Looked up from germline, CDR1 is SGHRS and CDR2 is YFSETQ. V lost 5 bases and J 5 bases, leaving 7 bases between the germline ends. CDR3 length: 12 residues. Here the CDR3 DNA reads TGCGCCAGCAGAGAGTCGAATGAAAAACTGTTTTTT. It translates to CASRESNEKLFF.

A remark on this clone: Other nucleotide sequences in the sample specify the same CDR3. In nucleotides, the CDR3 is TGTGCCAGCAGTACCTTGGGGAGAGGGTTCGACTACGAGCAGTACTTC. It translates to CASSTLGRGFDYEQYF. The chain couples TRBV27 to TRBJ2-7; D might be TRBD2 (5 bases). The CDR3 has 16 amino acids. Germline CDR1 is MNHEY and CDR2 is SMNVEV (reference sequence). Deletions cut 5 bases from V and 3 bases from J, with 20 bases between.

V usage is TRBV15 and J usage is TRBJ1-5; a weak D match, TRBD1 (6 bases). The V gene lost 4 bases and the J gene lost 12 bases, with 22 bases spanning the gap. Germline V gene sequence: CDR1 LNHNV, CDR2 YYDKDF (reference sequence). This CDR3 is 15 amino acids long. The CDR3 DNA sequence: TGTGCCACCAGCACGGGGGGGGCCTTTGAGCTTGGCCAGCATTTT. Its translation: CATSTGGAFELGQHF.

The V and J genes are TRBV20-1 and TRBJ2-6; 7 bases fit TRBD2. CDR1 DFQATT and CDR2 SNEGSKA come from the germline V gene (reference sequence). The CDR3 consists of 20 residues. V shed 3 bases, J shed 4 bases, and the junction held 21 bases outside the gene matches. CDR3 sequence: CSASAATSPGRAYGANVLTF. CDR3 bases: TGCAGTGCTAGTGCCGCTACCTCCCCGGGGAGGGCCTACGGGGCCAACGTCCTGACTTTC.

This chain joins TRBV2 and TRBJ1-2; 10 bases map to TRBD1. V gave up 6 bases and J gave up 4 bases; unmatched junction bases: 5. Germline values: CDR1 SNHLY, CDR2 FYNNEI. This CDR3 comprises 14 residues. CDR3 protein: CASRPGQGFYGYTF. The CDR3 nucleotides read TGTGCCAGCAGACCGGGACAGGGGTTCTATGGCTACACCTTC.